These T cell receptor beta chains were read from a single sample in a study of T cells in Graves' hyperthyroidism and ophthalmopathy. TCRdb recomputed calls from the multiplex PCR reads with MiXCR, one row per CDR3 protein. The data contain some 150,000 distinct CDR3 sequences, 22% of them singletons. The sequenced sample was blood. The receptors originated from a woman aged 50 to 65 with Graves' hyperthyroidism that later progressed to Graves' ophthalmopathy. The CDR3 runs from the conserved cysteine through the conserved F or W. A D gene is named only where the DNA matches it firmly. Part of the rows lack a size; the others show once, few, many or a class for expanded clones.

v_call	j_call	clone_size	d_call	cdr3_aa	cdr3_nt
TRBV7-9	TRBJ2-1	few	TRBD1	CASSFGQGVNEQFF	TGTGCCAGCAGCTTTGGACAGGGGGTAAATGAGCAGTTCTTC
TRBV2	TRBJ2-7	many	NA	CASSGRTSEQYF	TGTGCCAGCAGTGGCCGGACGTCCGAGCAGTACTTC
TRBV2	TRBJ1-3	many	NA	CASSPKGGGGNTIYF	TGTGCCAGCAGCCCTAAAGGGGGAGGGGGAAACACCATATATTTT
TRBV28	TRBJ1-4	many	TRBD1	CASSPRRGLDEKLFF	TGTGCCAGCAGTCCCCGCAGGGGGCTGGATGAAAAACTGTTTTTT
TRBV28	TRBJ1-1	NA	NA	CASHGDTEAFF	TGTGCCAGCCACGGGGACACTGAAGCTTTCTTT
TRBV28	TRBJ1-4	many	TRBD1	CASSPTMGQGNRFRGTTNEKLFF	TGTGCCAGCAGTCCGACTATGGGACAGGGTAACAGATTCAGAGGTACAACTAATGAAAAACTGTTTTTT
TRBV11-2	TRBJ2-1	many	NA	CASSGRGQYEQFF	TGTGCCAGCAGCGGTAGGGGTCAATATGAGCAGTTCTTC
TRBV6-1	TRBJ2-7	many	NA	CASRAGGTYEQYF	TGTGCCAGCAGGGCGGGCGGCACCTACGAGCAGTACTTC
TRBV11-2	TRBJ2-1	many	TRBD1	CASSVTGTALVGNEQFF	TGTGCCAGCAGCGTAACCGGGACAGCCCTCGTTGGCAATGAGCAGTTCTTC
TRBV2	TRBJ2-7	few	TRBD2	CASTGGTPYEQYF	TGTGCCAGCACGGGGGGTACCCCCTACGAGCAGTACTTC
TRBV5-5	TRBJ2-7	many	TRBD2	CASSLVYSATSGYEQYF	TGTGCCAGCAGCTTGGTATATTCTGCGACTAGCGGCTACGAGCAGTACTTC
TRBV20-1	TRBJ2-3	many	TRBD2	CSARPSGRATDTQYF	TGCAGTGCGCGTCCTAGCGGGAGGGCGACAGATACGCAGTATTTT
TRBV6-5	TRBJ2-5	many	NA	CASSYRGETQYF	TGTGCCAGCAGTTACAGGGGGGAGACCCAGTACTTC
TRBV6-1	TRBJ2-5	many	TRBD2	CASSTLGLAGGPYETQYF	TGTGCCAGCAGTACCCTCGGGCTAGCGGGAGGGCCCTATGAGACCCAGTACTTC
TRBV3-1	TRBJ1-1	many	NA	CASSQGRGRPNTEAFF	TGTGCCAGCAGCCAAGGTCGGGGGCGACCGAACACTGAAGCTTTCTTT
TRBV28	TRBJ1-5	many	NA	CASSLTGNQPQHF	TGTGCCAGCAGTTTAACCGGGAATCAGCCCCAGCATTTT
TRBV7-2	TRBJ2-2	NA	NA	CASSLRRLAGGELFF	TGTGCCAGCAGCTTACGTCGCCTAGCCGGAGGGGAGCTGTTTTTT
TRBV28	TRBJ1-2	many	NA	CASSFGRTNYGYTF	TGTGCCAGCAGTTTTGGGAGGACTAACTATGGCTACACCTTC
TRBV20-1	TRBJ1-6	NA	NA	CSAREQGPPPLHF	TGCAGTGCTAGAGAACAGGGACCCCCGCCCCTCCACTTT
TRBV28	TRBJ2-7	many	NA	CASSLPRPSYEQYF	TGTGCCAGCAGTTTACCCCGCCCCTCCTACGAGCAGTACTTC
TRBV30	TRBJ2-7	many	TRBD1	CAWKQGSYEQYF	TGTGCCTGGAAACAGGGGTCCTACGAGCAGTACTTC
TRBV28	TRBJ1-2	NA	NA	CASSLFGGRSDGYTF	TGTGCCAGCAGTTTATTCGGGGGGCGTAGCGATGGCTACACCTTC
TRBV28	TRBJ1-1	many	NA	CASSPYTPQNAEAFF	TGTGCCAGCAGTCCTTACACGCCGCAGAACGCTGAAGCTTTCTTT
TRBV2	TRBJ2-3	many	NA	CASRYTDTQYF	TGTGCCAGCAGGTACACAGATACGCAGTATTTT
TRBV11-1	TRBJ2-3	NA	NA	CASSRRMTDTQYF	TGTGCCAGCAGCCGCAGGATGACAGATACGCAGTATTTT
TRBV28	TRBJ2-6	many	NA	CASSSPPGAGSGANVLTF	TGTGCCAGCAGTTCCCCGCCTGGGGCAGGCTCTGGGGCCAACGTCCTGACTTTC